The next 2 T cell receptor beta chains were all read from a single sample in a study of neurological immune-mediated disorders. TCRdb re-called the 5' RACE reads with MiXCR, one entry per CDR3 protein. The sample lists 70,000 to 95,000 distinct CDR3 sequences, 15% to 20% seen once, with approximately 15% in the top ten. Sequencing was carried out using PBMCs. These TCRs come from a woman in her thirties or forties in good health.

The table lists this clonotype with many counts. V gene TRBV5-1 combines with J gene TRBJ2-3, with D unresolved. V lost 0 bases to trimming and J lost 6 bases, with 11 bases between them. The CDR3 contains 14 residues. Per germline, CDR1 SGHRS and CDR2 YFSETQ. For the CDR3, the DNA is TGCGCCAGCAGCTTGGACCACCTCCTCGATACGCAGTATTTT. Protein sequence: CASSLDHLLDTQYF. Variable domain in full (rest from reference TRBV5-1 and TRBJ2-3): KAGVTQTPRYLIKTRGQQVTLSCSPISGHRSVSWYQQTPGQGLQFLFEYFSETQRNKGNFPGRFSGRQFSNSRSEMNVSTLELGDSALYLCASSLDHLLDTQYFGPGTRLTVL.

The rearrangement joins TRBV6-5 to TRBJ1-1; D is unresolved. V lost 8 bases to trimming and J lost 6 bases, with 13 bases between them. CDR1 and CDR2 (germline): MNHEY, SVGAGI. CDR3 length: 12 amino acids. The CDR3 coding sequence is TGTGCCAGCTCCTTAGGACGTCCTGAAGCTTTCTTT. Residues: CASSLGRPEAFF.